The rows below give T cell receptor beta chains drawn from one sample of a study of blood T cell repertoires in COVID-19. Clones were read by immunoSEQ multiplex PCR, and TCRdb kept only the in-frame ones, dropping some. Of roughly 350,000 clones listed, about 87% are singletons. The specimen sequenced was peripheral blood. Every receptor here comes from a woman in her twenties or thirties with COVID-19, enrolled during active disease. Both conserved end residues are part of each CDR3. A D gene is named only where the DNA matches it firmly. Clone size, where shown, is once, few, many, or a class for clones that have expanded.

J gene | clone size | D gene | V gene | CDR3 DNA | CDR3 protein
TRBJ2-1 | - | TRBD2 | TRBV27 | TGTGCCAGCAGCCCCCGGACCCACGGGGGGAATGAGCAGTTCTTC | CASSPRTHGGNEQFF
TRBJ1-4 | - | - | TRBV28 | TGTGCCAGCAGTGATCCGGGGGGAGCTAGTGAAAAACTGTTTTTT | CASSDPGGASEKLFF
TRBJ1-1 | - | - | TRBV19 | TGTGCCAGTAGCCCCTTGGGGGCCCGGGGGAACACTGAAGCTTTCTTT | CASSPLGARGNTEAFF
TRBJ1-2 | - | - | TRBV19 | TGTGCCAGTAGTCCGCAAGGACAGAAGGCTTATGGCTACACCTTC | CASSPQGQKAYGYTF
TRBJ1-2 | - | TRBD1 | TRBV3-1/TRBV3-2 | TGTGCCAGCAGCCCCGATTGGACAGGGCGAGAAGGCTACACCTTC | CASSPDWTGREGYTF
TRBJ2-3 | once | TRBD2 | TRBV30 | TGTGCCTGGAGTGACCCCTTTTCGCGGGAGAGCACAGATACGCAGTATTTT | CAWSDPFSRESTDTQYF
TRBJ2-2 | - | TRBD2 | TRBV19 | TGTGCCAGTAATGGAGCGGGAGGAAGAACCGGGGAGCTGTTTTTT | CASNGAGGRTGELFF
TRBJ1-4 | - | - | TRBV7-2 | TGTGCCAGCGCCTACGGGGGGATGTCTAATGAAAAACTGTTTTTT | CASAYGGMSNEKLFF
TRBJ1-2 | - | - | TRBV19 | TGTGCCAGTAGTATCGCGGGTAATGGCTACACCTTC | CASSIAGNGYTF
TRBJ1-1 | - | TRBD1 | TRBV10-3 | TGTGCCATCAGTGATACAGGGGGATATGTGAACACTGAAGCTTTCTTT | CAISDTGGYVNTEAFF
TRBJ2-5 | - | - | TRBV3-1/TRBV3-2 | TGTGCCAGCAGCCAAACGGGTTGGGAGACCCAGTACTTC | CASSQTGWETQYF
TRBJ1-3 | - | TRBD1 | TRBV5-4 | TGTGCCAGCAGCAGCCAACAGGGGCCTGGAAACACCATATATTTT | CASSSQQGPGNTIYF
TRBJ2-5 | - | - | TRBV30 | TGTGCCTGTAACAGGGTCAGGACCCAGTACTTC | CACNRVRTQYF
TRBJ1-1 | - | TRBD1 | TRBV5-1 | TGCGCCAGCAGCTTGGACGGACAGGGGCCCAAAGGGACTGAAGCTTTCTTT | CASSLDGQGPKGTEAFF
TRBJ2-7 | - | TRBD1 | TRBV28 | TGTGCCAGCAGGCCAGGGACAGACTACGAGCAGTACTTC | CASRPGTDYEQYF
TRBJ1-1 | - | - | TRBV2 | TGTGCCTGCCACTGGACAGCGAACACTGAAGCTTTCTTT | CACHWTANTEAFF
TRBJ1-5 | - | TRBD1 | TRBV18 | TGTGCCAGCTCAAGGGACAGGGATAGGAATCAGCCCCAGCATTTT | CASSRDRDRNQPQHF
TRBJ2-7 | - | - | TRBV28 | TGTGCCAGCAGTTTACCAGGTCCTAAGTACGAGCAGTACTTC | CASSLPGPKYEQYF
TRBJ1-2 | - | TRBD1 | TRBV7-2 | TGTGCCAGCAGCTTAGCCCTCGGACAGGGGGCGGGGTTCGATGGCTACACCTTC | CASSLALGQGAGFDGYTF
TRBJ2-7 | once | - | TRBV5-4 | TGTGCCAGCAGCCTAAACAGGGACTACGAGCAGTACTTC | CASSLNRDYEQYF
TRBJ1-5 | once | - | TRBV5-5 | TGTGCCAGCAGCTTGAGAGGCCTAAGAGGGCAGCCCCAGCATTTT | CASSLRGLRGQPQHF
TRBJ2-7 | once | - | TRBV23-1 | TGCGCCAGCAGTCAATCGTCACAGGGTGGTTACGAGCAGTACTTC | CASSQSSQGGYEQYF
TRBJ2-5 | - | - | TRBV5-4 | TGTGCCAGCAGCTTGGGGGCTCGGGGGGAGACCCAGTACTTC | CASSLGARGETQYF
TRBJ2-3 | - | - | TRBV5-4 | TGTGCCAGCAGCTCCCCCCGGGTGCAGGATACGCAGTATTTT | CASSSPRVQDTQYF
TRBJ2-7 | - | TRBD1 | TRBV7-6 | TGTGCCAGCAGCCATACCGGGACAGGGGGTGGCGAGCAGTACTTC | CASSHTGTGGGEQYF
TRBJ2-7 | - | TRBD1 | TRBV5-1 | TGCGCCAGCAGCTATAAATTCCCGGGACAGGGTTCCTACGAGCAGTACTTC | CASSYKFPGQGSYEQYF
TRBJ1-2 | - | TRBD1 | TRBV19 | TGTGCCAGTACTCTGACCCGGACAGGGGTGTACGGCTACACCTTC | CASTLTRTGVYGYTF
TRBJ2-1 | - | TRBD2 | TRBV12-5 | TGTGCTAGTGGTTTGGTACTCGGGGGGGTCGGTGTTATGAATGAGCAGTTCTTC | CASGLVLGGVGVMNEQFF
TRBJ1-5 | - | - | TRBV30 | TGTGCCTGGAGTTTGGATCTCGGGGTTTCATGGAATCAGCCCCAGCATTTT | CAWSLDLGVSWNQPQHF
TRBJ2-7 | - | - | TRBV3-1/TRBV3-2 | TGTGCCAGCAGCCCCCGCCCGGGTACGGGCTCCTACGAGCAGTACTTC | CASSPRPGTGSYEQYF
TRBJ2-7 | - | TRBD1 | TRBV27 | TGTGCCAGCAGTCCCCGGACAGGGTTAGGTTACGAGCAGTACTTC | CASSPRTGLGYEQYF
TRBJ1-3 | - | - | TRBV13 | TGTGCCAGCAGCTTAGTAGGGAGCTCTGGAAACACCATATATTTT | CASSLVGSSGNTIYF
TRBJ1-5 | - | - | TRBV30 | TGTGCCTGGTCTACAGGGCCTGATCAGCCCCAGCATTTT | CAWSTGPDQPQHF
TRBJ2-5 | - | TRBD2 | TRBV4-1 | TGCGCCAGCAGCCAAGAGAGGAGGGCGGGAGTTGGTCAAGAGACCCAGTACTTC | CASSQERRAGVGQETQYF
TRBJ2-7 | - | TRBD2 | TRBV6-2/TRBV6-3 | TGTGCCAGCAGTCCCGGGACTAGCGGACCGGGGAGCTCCTACGAGCAGTACTTC | CASSPGTSGPGSSYEQYF
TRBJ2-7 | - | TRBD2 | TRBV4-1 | TGCGCCAGCAGCCAAGATTCCAGCGGGAGTTACGAGCAGTACTTC | CASSQDSSGSYEQYF
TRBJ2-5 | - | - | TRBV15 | TGTGCCACCAGCAGAGACCCTGGACAGCAAGAGACCCAGTACTTC | CATSRDPGQQETQYF
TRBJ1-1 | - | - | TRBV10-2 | TGCGCCAGCAGTGAGCTACAGTTGAACACTGAAGCTTTCTTT | CASSELQLNTEAFF
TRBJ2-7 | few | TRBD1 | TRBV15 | TGTGCCACCAGCAGGGAAGACAGGGACGAGCAGTACTTC | CATSREDRDEQYF
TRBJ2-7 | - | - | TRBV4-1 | TGCGCCAGCAGCCAAGGGCCTGGCTACGAGCAGTACTTC | CASSQGPGYEQYF
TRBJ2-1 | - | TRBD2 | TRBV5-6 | TGTGCCAGCAGACTAGCGGGAGCCAATGAGCAGTTCTTC | CASRLAGANEQFF
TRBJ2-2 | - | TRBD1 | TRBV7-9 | TGTGCCAGCAGCCTGGACAGGGCCTACACCGGGGAGCTGTTTTTT | CASSLDRAYTGELFF
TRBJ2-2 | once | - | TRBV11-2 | TGTGCCAGCAGCTTAGCGCGGGAAGGCGGGGAGCTGTTTTTT | CASSLAREGGELFF
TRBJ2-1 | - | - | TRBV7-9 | TGTGCCAGCAGCCCCCCGGAGGGGATGAATGAGCAGTTCTTC | CASSPPEGMNEQFF
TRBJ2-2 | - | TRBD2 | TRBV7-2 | TGTGCCAGCAGCTCATCTAGCGGGAGGGACACCGGGGAGCTGTTTTTT | CASSSSSGRDTGELFF
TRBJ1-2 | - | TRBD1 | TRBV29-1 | TGCAGCGTTGGGCCCGGGGGACAGAACTATGGCTACACCTTC | CSVGPGGQNYGYTF
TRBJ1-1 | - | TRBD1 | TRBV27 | TGTGCCAGCAGTCCTCAGGGGGGAACTGAAGCTTTCTTT | CASSPQGGTEAFF
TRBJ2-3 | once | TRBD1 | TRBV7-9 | TGTGCCAGCAGCTCGAAACAGGGGATGTCGGCAGATACGCAGTATTTT | CASSSKQGMSADTQYF
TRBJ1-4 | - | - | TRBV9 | TGTGCCAGCAGCACCCACCACTCAACTAATGAAAAACTGTTTTTT | CASSTHHSTNEKLFF
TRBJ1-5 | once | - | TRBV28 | TGTGCCAGCAGTTTAACAGGGCGTAGCAATCAGCCCCAGCATTTT | CASSLTGRSNQPQHF
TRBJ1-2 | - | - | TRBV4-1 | TGCGCCAGCAGGGAAACAGGGAGCTATGGCTACACCTTC | CASRETGSYGYTF
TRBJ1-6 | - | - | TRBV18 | TGTGCCAGCTCACCAAAGGGAGGTTCACCCCTCCACTTT | CASSPKGGSPLHF
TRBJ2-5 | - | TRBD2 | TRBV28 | TGTGCCAGCAGTTCCCTGACTAGCGGGTACCAAGAGACCCAGTACTTC | CASSSLTSGYQETQYF
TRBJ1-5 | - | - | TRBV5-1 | TGCGCCAGCAGCTTGGGGGGAGAAGGCAATCAGCCCCAGCATTTT | CASSLGGEGNQPQHF
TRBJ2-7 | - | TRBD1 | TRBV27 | TGTGCCAGCAGTCCGGGACAGGGTTCCCACGAGCAGTACTTC | CASSPGQGSHEQYF
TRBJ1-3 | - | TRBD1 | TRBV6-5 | TGTGCCAGCAGTTACACGGGACAGGGAAACACCATATATTTT | CASSYTGQGNTIYF
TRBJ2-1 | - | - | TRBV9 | TGTGCCAGCAGCGGTAGCGGACCCTCCGGGCATGAGCAGTTCTTC | CASSGSGPSGHEQFF
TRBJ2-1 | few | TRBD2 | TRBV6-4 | TGTGCCAGCAGTGGGACTAGCGGCTCCTACAATGAGCAGTTCTTC | CASSGTSGSYNEQFF
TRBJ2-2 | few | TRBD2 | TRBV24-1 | TGTGCCACCAGTGGGGCTAGCGGGAGAATTGGCACCGGGGAGCTGTTTTTT | CATSGASGRIGTGELFF